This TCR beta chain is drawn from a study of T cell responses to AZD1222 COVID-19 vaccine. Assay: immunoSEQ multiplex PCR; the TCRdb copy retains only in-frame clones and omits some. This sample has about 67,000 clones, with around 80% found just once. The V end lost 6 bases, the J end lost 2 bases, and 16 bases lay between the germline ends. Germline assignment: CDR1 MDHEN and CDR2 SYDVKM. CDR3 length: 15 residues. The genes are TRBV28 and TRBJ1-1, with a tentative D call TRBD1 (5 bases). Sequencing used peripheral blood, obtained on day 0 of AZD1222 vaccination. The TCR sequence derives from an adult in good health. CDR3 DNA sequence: TGTGCCAGCAGCTACGTCGGGGACTTTAACACTGAAGCTTTCTTT. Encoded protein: CASSYVGDFNTEAFF.